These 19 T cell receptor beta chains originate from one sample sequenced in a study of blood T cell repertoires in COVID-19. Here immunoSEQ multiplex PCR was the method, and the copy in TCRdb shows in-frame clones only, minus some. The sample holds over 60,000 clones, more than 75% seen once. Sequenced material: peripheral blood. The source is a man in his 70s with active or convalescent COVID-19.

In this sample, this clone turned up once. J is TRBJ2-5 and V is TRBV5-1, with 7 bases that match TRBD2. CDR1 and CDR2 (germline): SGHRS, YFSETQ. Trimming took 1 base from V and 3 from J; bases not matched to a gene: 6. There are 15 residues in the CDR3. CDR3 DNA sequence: TGCGCCAGCAGCTTGCGAGGCGGGAGTAAAGAGACCCAGTACTTC. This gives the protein CASSLRGGSKETQYF.

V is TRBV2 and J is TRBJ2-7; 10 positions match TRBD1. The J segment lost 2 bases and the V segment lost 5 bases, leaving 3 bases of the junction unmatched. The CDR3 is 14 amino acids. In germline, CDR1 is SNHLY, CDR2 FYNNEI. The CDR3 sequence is CASSPGQGTYEQYF. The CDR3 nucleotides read TGTGCCAGCAGTCCGGGACAGGGGACCTACGAGCAGTACTTC.

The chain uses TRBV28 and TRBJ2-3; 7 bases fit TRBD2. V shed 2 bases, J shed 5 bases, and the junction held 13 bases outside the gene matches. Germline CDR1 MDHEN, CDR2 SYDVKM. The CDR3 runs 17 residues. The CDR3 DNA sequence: TGTGCCAGCAGTTTAGCGGGAGCCGGTGCGGAATTAGATACGCAGTATTTT. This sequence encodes CASSLAGAGAELDTQYF.

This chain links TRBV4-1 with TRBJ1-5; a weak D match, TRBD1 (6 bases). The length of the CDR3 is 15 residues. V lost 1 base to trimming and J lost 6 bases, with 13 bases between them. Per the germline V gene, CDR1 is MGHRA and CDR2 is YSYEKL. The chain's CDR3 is CASSQVGGAVQPQHF. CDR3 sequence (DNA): TGCGCCAGCAGCCAAGTAGGGGGGGCGGTTCAGCCCCAGCATTTT.

CDR3 region: CASTLGDSRNTEAFF. The CDR3, as DNA: TGTGCCAGTACCCTGGGGGACAGTAGGAACACTGAAGCTTTCTTT. V usage is TRBV19 and J usage is TRBJ1-1; 7 nucleotides line up with TRBD1. Losses at the gene ends were 7 bases for V and 1 base for J; bases not matched to a gene: 9. Germline V gene data show CDR1 as LNHDA and CDR2 as SQIVND (reference sequence). CDR3 length: 15 residues.

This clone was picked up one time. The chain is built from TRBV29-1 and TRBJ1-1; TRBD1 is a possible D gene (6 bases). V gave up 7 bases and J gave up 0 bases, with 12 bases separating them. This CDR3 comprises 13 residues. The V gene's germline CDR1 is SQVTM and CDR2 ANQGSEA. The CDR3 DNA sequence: TGCAGCGCCGCCGGGACATTGAACACTGAAGCTTTCTTT. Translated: CSAAGTLNTEAFF.

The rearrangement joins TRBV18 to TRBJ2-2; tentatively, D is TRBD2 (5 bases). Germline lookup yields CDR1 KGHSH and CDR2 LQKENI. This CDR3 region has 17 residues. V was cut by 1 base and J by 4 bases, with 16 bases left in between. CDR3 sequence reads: CASSPRSRIGGTGELFF. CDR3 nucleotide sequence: TGTGCCAGCTCACCACGGTCACGGATAGGAGGCACCGGGGAGCTGTTTTTT.

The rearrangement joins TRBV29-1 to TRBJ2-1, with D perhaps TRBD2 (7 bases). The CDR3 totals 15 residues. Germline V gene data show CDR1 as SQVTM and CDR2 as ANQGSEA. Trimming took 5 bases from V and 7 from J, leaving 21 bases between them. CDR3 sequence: CSVSLTSQRGNEQFF. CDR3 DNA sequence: TGCAGCGTTTCATTGACTAGCCAAAGGGGGAATGAGCAGTTCTTC.

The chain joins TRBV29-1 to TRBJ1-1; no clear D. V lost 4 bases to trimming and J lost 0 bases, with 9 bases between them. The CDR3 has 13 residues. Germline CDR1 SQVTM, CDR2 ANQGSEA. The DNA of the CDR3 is TGCAGCGTTGGGCCCTTGATGAACACTGAAGCTTTCTTT. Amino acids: CSVGPLMNTEAFF.

In nucleotides, the CDR3 is TGTGCCATCAGTGAACATAGCGGGGTGTACGAGCAGTACTTC. It specifies CAISEHSGVYEQYF. The chain links TRBV10-3 to TRBJ2-7; the match to TRBD2 covers 8 bases. The CDR3 loop spans 14 amino acids. The V and J ends lost 3 bases and 4 bases, in that order; junction bases with no gene match: 5. The germline gives CDR1 ENHRY, CDR2 SYGVKD.

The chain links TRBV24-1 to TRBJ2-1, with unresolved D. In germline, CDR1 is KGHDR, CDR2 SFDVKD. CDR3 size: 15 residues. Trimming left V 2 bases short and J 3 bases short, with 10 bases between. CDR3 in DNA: TGTGCCACCAGTGATTCCGTGCGAAGCTACAATGAGCAGTTCTTC. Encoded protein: CATSDSVRSYNEQFF.

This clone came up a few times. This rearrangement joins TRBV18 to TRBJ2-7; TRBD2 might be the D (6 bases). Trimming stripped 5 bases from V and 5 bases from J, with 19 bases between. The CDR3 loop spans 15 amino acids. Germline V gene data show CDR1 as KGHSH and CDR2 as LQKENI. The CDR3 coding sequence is TGTGCCAGCTCAATCGGGGACGCGGGACTCGACGAGCAGTACTTC. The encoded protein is CASSIGDAGLDEQYF.

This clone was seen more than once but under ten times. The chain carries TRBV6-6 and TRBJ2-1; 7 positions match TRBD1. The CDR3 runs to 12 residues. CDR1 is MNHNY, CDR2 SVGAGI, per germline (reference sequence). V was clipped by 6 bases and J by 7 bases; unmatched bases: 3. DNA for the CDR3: TGTGCCAGCAGCCCGACAGGGAATGAGCAGTTCTTC. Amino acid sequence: CASSPTGNEQFF.

CDR3 loop: CSVDGHGGGEAFF. Written as DNA, the CDR3 is TGCAGCGTTGACGGTCATGGAGGCGGTGAAGCTTTCTTT. The chain is built from TRBV29-1 and TRBJ1-1; no firm D call. V shed 3 bases and J shed 7 bases, with 15 bases lying between them. CDR1 and CDR2 from the germline V gene are SQVTM and ANQGSEA. The CDR3 runs 13 residues.

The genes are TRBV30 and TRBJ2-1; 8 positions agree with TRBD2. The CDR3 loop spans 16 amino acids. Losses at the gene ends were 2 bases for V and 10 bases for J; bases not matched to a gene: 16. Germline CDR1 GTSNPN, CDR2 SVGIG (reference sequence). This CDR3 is CAWSYPGLVGSGEQFF. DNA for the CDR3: TGTGCCTGGAGTTACCCGGGACTAGTGGGGTCCGGGGAGCAGTTCTTC.

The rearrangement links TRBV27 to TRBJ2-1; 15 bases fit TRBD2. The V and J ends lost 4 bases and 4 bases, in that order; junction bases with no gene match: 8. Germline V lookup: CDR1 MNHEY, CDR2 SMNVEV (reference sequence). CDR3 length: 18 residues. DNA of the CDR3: TGTGCCAGCAGTTGGGTGGGACTAGCGGGAGGAAGGTACAATGAGCAGTTCTTC. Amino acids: CASSWVGLAGGRYNEQFF.

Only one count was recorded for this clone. The CDR3 DNA is TGTGCCAGCAGCTTAGTCCAGGGGCAGGCCCAGCCCCAGCATTTT. Translated: CASSLVQGQAQPQHF. The chain employs TRBV7-2 and TRBJ1-5; D possibly corresponds to TRBD1 (6 bases). CDR3 size: 15 residues. V was pared by 1 base and J by 7 bases, with 14 bases between. Germline CDR1 and CDR2: SGHTA and FQGNSA.

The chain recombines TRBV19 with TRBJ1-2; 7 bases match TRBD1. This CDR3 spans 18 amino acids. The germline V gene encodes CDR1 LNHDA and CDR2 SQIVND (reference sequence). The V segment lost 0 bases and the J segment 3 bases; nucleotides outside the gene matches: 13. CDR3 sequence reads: CASSIDLPFAGGDYGYTF. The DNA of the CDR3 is TGTGCCAGTAGTATAGACCTACCCTTCGCAGGGGGTGACTATGGCTACACCTTC.

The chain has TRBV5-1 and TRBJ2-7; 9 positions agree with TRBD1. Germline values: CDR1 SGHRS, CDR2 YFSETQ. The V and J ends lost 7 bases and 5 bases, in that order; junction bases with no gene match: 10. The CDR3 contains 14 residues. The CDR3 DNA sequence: TGCGCCAGCGGAACCGGGACAGGGACCAACGAGCAGTACTTC. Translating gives CASGTGTGTNEQYF.